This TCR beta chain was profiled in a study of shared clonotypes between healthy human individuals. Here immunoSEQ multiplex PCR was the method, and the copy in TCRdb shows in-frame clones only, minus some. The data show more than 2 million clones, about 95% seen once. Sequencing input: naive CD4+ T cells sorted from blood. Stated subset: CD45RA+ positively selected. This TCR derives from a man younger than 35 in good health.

Written as DNA, the CDR3 is TGTGCCAGCAGCCAAGTAGGAGGACCATCCTACGAGCAGTACTTC. Its translation is CASSQVGGPSYEQYF. The chain joins TRBV4-2 to TRBJ2-7, with a possible D match to TRBD2 (5 bases). The CDR3 totals 15 residues. Looked up from germline, CDR1 is LGHNA and CDR2 is YNFKEQ. V dropped 1 base and J dropped 1 base, with 11 bases sitting between them.